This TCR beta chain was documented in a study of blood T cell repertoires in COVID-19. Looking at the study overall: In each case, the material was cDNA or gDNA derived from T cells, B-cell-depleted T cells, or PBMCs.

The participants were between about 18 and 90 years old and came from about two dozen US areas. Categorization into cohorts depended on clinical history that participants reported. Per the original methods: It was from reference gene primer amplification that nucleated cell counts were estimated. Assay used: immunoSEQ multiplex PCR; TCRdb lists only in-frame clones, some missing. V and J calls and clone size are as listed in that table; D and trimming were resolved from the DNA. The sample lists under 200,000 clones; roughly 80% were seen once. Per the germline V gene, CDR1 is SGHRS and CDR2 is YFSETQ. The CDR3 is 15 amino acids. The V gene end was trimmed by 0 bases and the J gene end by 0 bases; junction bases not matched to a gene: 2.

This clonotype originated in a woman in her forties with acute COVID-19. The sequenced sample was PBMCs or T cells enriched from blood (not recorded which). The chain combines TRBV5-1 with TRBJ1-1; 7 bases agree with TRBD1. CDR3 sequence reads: CASSLGQGMNTEAFF. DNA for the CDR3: TGCGCCAGCAGCTTGGGACAGGGCATGAACACTGAAGCTTTCTTT.